These 6 T cell receptor beta chains were all obtained from the same sample, sequenced in a study of control samples from healthy donors and cancer patients. Libraries were prepared by immunoSEQ multiplex PCR; TCRdb keeps only in-frame clonotypes and omits some of them. The sample contains some 71,000 clones, approximately 90% of which appear only once. The sample was PBMCs. These receptors all stem from a man aged 60 to 75 with colorectal cancer.

V usage is TRBV27 and J usage is TRBJ2-1; 13 nucleotides match TRBD2. Trimming at V came to 6 bases and at J to 4 bases, leaving 3 bases not matched to a gene. Germline CDR1 MNHEY, CDR2 SMNVEV (reference sequence). This CDR3 region has 15 residues. CDR3 loop: CASRLAGGSYNEQFF. Written as DNA, the CDR3 is TGTGCCAGCAGACTAGCGGGGGGGTCGTACAATGAGCAGTTCTTC.

The chain couples TRBV5-1 to TRBJ1-5; 7 nucleotides line up with TRBD1. The V and J ends lost 4 bases and 6 bases, in that order; junction bases with no gene match: 10. The CDR3 has 15 residues. CDR1 is SGHRS and CDR2 is YFSETQ in the germline V gene. The CDR3 spells CASSPGAGGGQPQHF. CDR3 bases: TGCGCCAGCAGCCCGGGGGCAGGGGGAGGTCAGCCCCAGCATTTT.

J is TRBJ1-1 and V is TRBV18; no reliable D call. The CDR3 is made up of 15 amino acids. CDR1 and CDR2 from the germline V gene are KGHSH and LQKENI. V lost 2 bases and J lost 0, with 10 bases in between. In nucleotides, the CDR3 is TGTGCCAGCTCACCATCGACGGTGATGAACACTGAAGCTTTCTTT. The encoded protein is CASSPSTVMNTEAFF.

The chain uses TRBV28 and TRBJ1-6; the match to TRBD1 covers 7 bases. CDR1 is MDHEN and CDR2 is SYDVKM in the germline V gene. Trimming at V came to 10 bases and at J to 10 bases, leaving 10 bases not matched to a gene. The CDR3 sequence is 13 residues long. DNA for the CDR3: TGTGCCACCCGCAGGGGGTTCGAGTCACCCCTCCACTTT. Its protein product is CATRRGFESPLHF.

This rearrangement joins TRBV10-1 to TRBJ1-1; D remains ambiguous. The V end lost 1 base, the J end lost 11 bases, and 20 bases lay between the germline ends. Germline CDR1 WNHNN, CDR2 SYGVQD (reference sequence). The CDR3 extends over 15 amino acids. CDR3 sequence: CASSECRRQLVRAFF. As DNA, the CDR3 is TGCGCCAGCAGTGAGTGCCGTCGCCAACTTGTCCGGGCTTTCTTT.

The genes are TRBV30 and TRBJ1-1; 8 bases line up with TRBD1. This CDR3 region has 14 residues. CDR1 is GTSNPN, CDR2 SVGIG, per germline (reference sequence). Trimming took 3 bases from V and 5 from J; bases not matched to a gene: 8. CDR3 bases: TGTGCCTGGAGAACAGGGGGAGGTGGTACTGAAGCTTTCTTT. It codes for CAWRTGGGGTEAFF.